The rows below give T cell receptor beta chains drawn from one sample of a study of blood T cell repertoires in COVID-19. Measured with immunoSEQ multiplex PCR; TCRdb has only the in-frame clones, and not every one. The repertoire consists of around 100,000 clones, with more than 70% occurring once and the leading ten covering around 7%. Sequencing was done on a sample of peripheral blood. The receptors originated from a human donor with acute or convalescent COVID-19. The donor label of this sample is uncertain. Each CDR3 is given with its conserved first and last residue. The D gene is left open where the match is weak. Expanded clones are given a class, and other clones once, few, many or no size at all.

once,TRBD1,TRBJ1-4,TRBV10-3,CAISGQGLNEKLFF,TGTGCCATCTCAGGACAGGGCCTTAATGAAAAACTGTTTTTT
-,-,TRBJ1-2,TRBV7-2,CASSLSGGKALDYGYTF,TGTGCCAGCAGCTTAAGTGGGGGCAAGGCATTGGACTATGGCTACACCTTC
-,TRBD1,TRBJ1-2,TRBV14,CASSHDSGGYGYTF,TGTGCCAGCAGCCATGACTCAGGGGGCTATGGCTACACCTTC
-,-,TRBJ1-1,TRBV4-3,CASSRERGTEAFF,TGCGCCAGCAGCCGGGAACGGGGGACTGAAGCTTTCTTT
once,-,TRBJ2-1,TRBV24-1,CATSDPSTLGNEQFF,TGTGCCACCAGTGATCCAAGCACACTCGGGAATGAGCAGTTCTTC
-,-,TRBJ2-7,TRBV19,CASSISDEQYF,TGTGCCAGTAGTATTTCGGACGAGCAGTACTTC
-,-,TRBJ2-3,TRBV7-9,CASSLVQGSTDTQYF,TGTGCCAGCAGCTTAGTCCAGGGTAGCACAGATACGCAGTATTTT
-,TRBD1,TRBJ2-2,TRBV4-3,CASSQDPGQGVAGELFF,TGCGCCAGCAGCCAAGACCCGGGACAGGGGGTTGCCGGGGAGCTGTTTTTT
-,TRBD1,TRBJ2-1,TRBV7-3,CASRSGQAHYNEQFF,TGTGCCAGCAGGTCGGGACAGGCCCACTACAATGAGCAGTTCTTC
-,-,TRBJ1-3,TRBV27,CASTFTNRSLSGNTIYF,TGTGCCAGCACTTTCACCAACAGGTCCCTCTCTGGAAACACCATATATTTT
-,-,TRBJ2-7,TRBV6-5,CASTRHNTVPYEQYF,TGTGCCAGCACCCGTCATAATACGGTTCCCTACGAGCAGTACTTC
-,TRBD1,TRBJ1-1,TRBV5-1,CASSLGQVTEAFF,TGCGCCAGCAGCCTAGGACAGGTCACTGAAGCTTTCTTT
-,-,TRBJ2-3,TRBV28,CAINPGGITDTQYF,TGTGCCATAAATCCGGGGGGCATAACAGATACGCAGTATTTT
-,TRBD1,TRBJ1-5,TRBV3-1/TRBV3-2,CASSPRTGNQPQHF,TGTGCCAGCAGCCCAAGGACAGGGAATCAGCCCCAGCATTTT
-,TRBD1,TRBJ2-3,TRBV28,CASSSPGQGTDTQYF,TGTGCCAGCAGTTCTCCGGGACAGGGTACAGATACGCAGTATTTT
-,-,TRBJ2-7,TRBV6-5,CASSYSNRFSYEQYF,TGTGCCAGCAGTTACTCGAACAGGTTCTCCTACGAGCAGTACTTC
-,TRBD1,TRBJ1-2,TRBV5-6,CASRDRGGNYGYTF,TGTGCCAGCAGGGACAGGGGTGGAAACTATGGCTACACCTTC
-,TRBD1,TRBJ1-2,TRBV3-1/TRBV3-2,CASSQDGLGQGSIYGYTF,TGTGCCAGCAGCCAAGATGGTTTGGGACAGGGGAGTATCTATGGCTACACCTTC
-,TRBD1,TRBJ1-6,TRBV6-5,CASRTGGIGSPLHF,TGTGCCAGCAGGACAGGGGGCATTGGGTCACCCCTCCACTTT
-,TRBD1,TRBJ2-7,TRBV6-2/TRBV6-3,CASSYSTGPGQGTYEQYF,TGTGCCAGCAGTTACTCGACAGGACCGGGACAGGGCACCTACGAGCAGTACTTC
-,-,TRBJ2-4,TRBV28,CASSSHGPDKNIQYF,TGTGCCAGCAGTTCCCACGGTCCCGATAAAAACATTCAGTACTTC
-,-,TRBJ1-2,TRBV30,CAWSRGEGSVYGYTF,TGTGCCTGGAGTCGGGGGGAGGGTTCGGTCTATGGCTACACCTTC
-,-,TRBJ2-1,TRBV5-1,CASSGTGYGEQFF,TGCGCCAGCAGCGGTACAGGGTACGGTGAGCAGTTCTTC
-,TRBD1,TRBJ2-1,TRBV25-1,CASSEPTGTVYNEQFF,TGTGCCAGCAGTGAGCCAACCGGGACAGTCTACAATGAGCAGTTCTTC
-,TRBD2,TRBJ2-5,TRBV4-1,CASSQASYSGGRETQYF,TGCGCCAGCAGCCAAGCCTCGTATAGCGGGGGGCGAGAGACCCAGTACTTC
-,TRBD2,TRBJ2-5,TRBV3-1/TRBV3-2,CASSQDLGLAGGPAETQYF,TGTGCCAGCAGCCAAGACCTCGGACTAGCGGGGGGGCCGGCAGAGACCCAGTACTTC
-,TRBD2,TRBJ2-1,TRBV14,CASSRSNAFGLAGNEQFF,TGTGCCAGCAGCCGTTCCAATGCTTTTGGACTAGCAGGCAATGAGCAGTTCTTC
-,-,TRBJ1-1,TRBV21-1,CASSSRRDRGAFF,TGTGCCAGCAGTTCCAGGAGGGACAGAGGGGCTTTCTTT
-,TRBD1,TRBJ1-4,TRBV5-6,CASSLGTGTEKLFF,TGTGCCAGCAGCTTGGGGACAGGGACTGAAAAACTGTTTTTT
-,-,TRBJ2-2,TRBV3-1/TRBV3-2,CASIQGGAISGELFF,TGTGCCAGTATTCAAGGCGGGGCCATATCCGGGGAGCTGTTTTTT
-,-,TRBJ2-2,TRBV7-3,CASSTPDSGELFF,TGTGCCAGCAGCACACCGGACAGCGGGGAGCTGTTTTTT
-,TRBD1,TRBJ1-6,TRBV7-6,CASSPRQGPWNSPLHF,TGTGCCAGCAGCCCCAGACAGGGTCCCTGGAATTCACCCCTCCACTTT
-,TRBD1,TRBJ1-4,TRBV7-2,CASSTRTGENEKLFF,TGTGCCAGCAGCACCCGGACAGGGGAGAATGAAAAACTGTTTTTT
-,-,TRBJ2-2,TRBV7-6,CASSLALAMNTGELFF,TGTGCCAGCAGCTTAGCACTAGCCATGAACACCGGGGAGCTGTTTTTT
-,-,TRBJ1-1,TRBV27,CASTPNGGSEAFF,TGTGCCAGCACCCCAAATGGAGGGTCTGAAGCTTTCTTT
-,TRBD2,TRBJ2-1,TRBV4-1,CASSHQLPGGLGNWNEQFF,TGCGCCAGCAGCCATCAACTCCCGGGGGGGCTCGGAAATTGGAATGAGCAGTTCTTC
-,-,TRBJ1-1,TRBV5-4,CASRRQTPDTEAFF,TGTGCCAGCCGACGACAGACACCCGACACTGAAGCTTTCTTT
-,TRBD1,TRBJ1-4,TRBV4-1,CASSQGGQGFEKLFF,TGCGCCAGCAGCCAAGGAGGACAGGGGTTTGAAAAACTGTTTTTT
-,TRBD1,TRBJ1-2,TRBV5-1,CASRRDREGYTF,TGCGCCAGCAGAAGGGACAGGGAAGGCTACACCTTC
-,TRBD1,TRBJ1-6,TRBV5-4,CASSPGQGRGPLHF,TGTGCCAGCAGCCCCGGACAGGGTCGAGGACCCCTCCACTTT
-,TRBD1,TRBJ1-2,TRBV19,CASSRRGTGGDGYTF,TGTGCCAGTAGTAGAAGGGGAACAGGGGGCGATGGCTACACCTTC
-,-,TRBJ1-4,TRBV4-2,CASSPLQGGEKLFF,TGTGCCAGCAGCCCGCTTCAGGGCGGAGAAAAACTGTTTTTT
-,TRBD1,TRBJ1-2,TRBV6-2/TRBV6-3,CASSYSSHRGLF,TGTGCCAGCAGTTACTCGAGTCACAGGGGGCTCTTC
-,-,TRBJ2-1,TRBV2,CASTPVNEQFF,TGTGCCAGCACCCCAGTCAATGAGCAGTTCTTC
-,TRBD1,TRBJ2-1,TRBV6-5,CASRATGGAYNEQFF,TGTGCCAGCAGGGCTACAGGGGGCGCCTACAATGAGCAGTTCTTC
-,-,TRBJ1-2,TRBV6-5,CASSYRGSSKLYGYTF,TGTGCCAGCAGTTACAGGGGGAGCAGTAAACTCTATGGCTACACCTTC
-,TRBD2,TRBJ2-5,TRBV5-4,CASSLAGKQETQYF,TGTGCCAGCAGCTTAGCGGGGAAACAAGAGACCCAGTACTTC
-,-,TRBJ2-3,TRBV27,CASSLSETSDTQYF,TGTGCCAGCAGTTTATCGGAGACCTCCGATACGCAGTATTTT
-,-,TRBJ2-3,TRBV5-1,CASGDPGPQTQYF,TGCGCCAGCGGCGACCCGGGTCCTCAGACGCAGTATTTT
-,-,TRBJ2-7,TRBV7-3,CASSPGVGTYEQYF,TGTGCCAGCAGCCCAGGGGTAGGGACCTACGAGCAGTACTTC
-,-,TRBJ2-7,TRBV9,CASSPLKYKTGEQYF,TGTGCCAGCAGCCCCCTGAAGTATAAGACAGGCGAGCAGTACTTC
-,-,TRBJ1-2,TRBV19,CASKSTGGLYGYTF,TGTGCCAGTAAATCCACTGGTGGACTCTATGGCTACACCTTC
-,TRBD1,TRBJ2-7,TRBV30,CAWSGQGMEQYF,TGTGCCTGGAGTGGACAGGGGATGGAGCAGTACTTC
-,TRBD1,TRBJ1-1,TRBV18,CASSPRDRVTEAFF,TGTGCCAGCTCACCAAGGGACAGGGTCACTGAAGCTTTCTTT